This T cell receptor (beta chain) was captured by sequencing in a study of immune heterogeneity within non-small cell lung tumors (dated by TCRdb to the late 2010s). Broadly, across the study: By histology, the tumors were a few squamous cell carcinomas, nine to eleven non-squamous carcinomas and 1 tumor not otherwise specified. For mutant peptides 8 to 11 amino acids long, netMHCpan-3.0 predicted neoantigen binding to the HLA alleles of each patient. The study combined whole-exome sequencing, RNA-seq and TCR beta repertoire sequencing of multiple spatially distinct regions from each NSCLC tumor to examine intratumoral immune heterogeneity. TCR repertoires were analyzed from 55 to 65 tumor loci of approximately 16 patients, whereas transcriptome data were available for only around 42 loci from some twelve patients.

General conclusions and limits of the study: A statistically significant but moderate positive correlation (R roughly 0.31) was observed between local T-cell repertoire clonality and local tumor mutational burden. Within a patient, the same dominant CDR3B clonotypes appeared at multiple loci, but different tumor locations also contained unique high-frequency clones. For the most part, high-frequency TCR beta clonotypes differed from one individual patient to another.

The TCR beta CDR3 region was amplified with a multiplex PCR system, in which a first round of approximately 10 cycles was run using 32 V-gene forward and 13 J-gene reverse primers. First-round PCR used a QIAGEN Multiplex PCR Kit, and primer sequences were filed in Chinese patent CN105087789A. A second PCR round added Illumina universal primers using the Phusion High-Fidelity PCR Kit. Paired-end sequencing of TCR libraries was carried out on the Illumina HiSeq X Ten platform at a read length of 151 bp. In the paper's pipeline: Reads without multiplex PCR primers were removed using Cutadapt, read pairs were merged using PEAR, and CDR3 regions were called using MiXCR with default settings. Shannon entropy measured repertoire diversity, and clonality was calculated as one minus the Shannon entropy divided by the ln of the count of productive unique sequences. Clonotypes at a frequency of at least 0.5% were defined as dominant or high-frequency T-cell clones. The raw public reads went through TCRdb reprocessing: fastp at Q25, MiXCR clone calling, in-frame beta chains kept. Merged by CDR3 protein, the rows form single entries marked with the most common genes and DNA. TCRdb, not the original authors, processed these V and J calls. The sample includes about 2,600 distinct CDR3 sequences, with about 20% observed a single time. The leading ten clones occupy 12% of the sample.

Genomic DNA extracted from bulk tumor tissue served as TCR template, with around 600 ng gDNA amplified per sample. During surgery, multiple biopsies were taken from each primary tumor and placed as far apart as possible within the tumor mass. Patients in the study cohort, which was described as untreated, were newly diagnosed NSCLC cases going through curative surgery. Donors were roughly 15 newly diagnosed non-small cell lung cancer patients undergoing surgery with curative intent. Two independent pathologists reviewed the resected tumor masses. Sequencing was performed only on DNA and RNA samples of high quality. Taking its sample share into account, this clonotype is medium-sized (0.01 to 0.1%). Its antigen is currently not known. The sample holds no much larger clone one base away, and base qualities are not on file. Source material: lung tumor tissue. The TCR comes from a woman aged 45-60 years with non-small cell lung cancer.

CDR3 sequence: CASSSVTENYGYTF. The bases read TGTGCCAGCAGTTCCGTGACAGAAAACTATGGCTACACCTTC. Recombination connected TRBV6-1 to TRBJ1-2, with TRBD1 perhaps the D gene, on 5 matching bases. Via the germline V gene, CDR1 is MNHNS and CDR2 SASEGT. At the junction V is shortened by 5 bases and J by 2 bases, with 12 bases in between. There are 14 amino acids in the CDR3, from cysteine to phenylalanine inclusive. The sequence is cut down to CDR3 DNA, 42 bases in frame from base 1.